This TCR beta chain was identified in a study of T cell responses to AZD1222 COVID-19 vaccine. V gave up 3 bases and J gave up 3 bases, with 12 bases separating them. Per the germline V gene, CDR1 is MDHEN and CDR2 is SYDVKM. The CDR3 totals 15 residues. Study-wide results and caveats: Distributed over spike, vaccine-associated CD4 TCRs predominated at 160-218 and 743-854. A reported finding is that nearly half of spike-specific TCRs target unmutated variant regions.

Repertoires were generated with immunoSEQ multiplex PCR, while TCRdb's copy carries only in-frame clones and drops some. Counted here are about 110,000 clones, roughly four fifths occurring once; the ten biggest clones make up approximately 4.6%. Remarks on this clone: Its antigen remains unidentified.

Sequenced material: peripheral blood, taken on day 0 of AZD1222 vaccination. The chain combines TRBV28 with TRBJ1-5; D gene unclear. The clonotype originates from an adult in good health. The CDR3 protein is CASSFSGVLNQPQHF. DNA of the CDR3: TGTGCCAGCAGTTTTTCCGGGGTGCTCAATCAGCCCCAGCATTTT.